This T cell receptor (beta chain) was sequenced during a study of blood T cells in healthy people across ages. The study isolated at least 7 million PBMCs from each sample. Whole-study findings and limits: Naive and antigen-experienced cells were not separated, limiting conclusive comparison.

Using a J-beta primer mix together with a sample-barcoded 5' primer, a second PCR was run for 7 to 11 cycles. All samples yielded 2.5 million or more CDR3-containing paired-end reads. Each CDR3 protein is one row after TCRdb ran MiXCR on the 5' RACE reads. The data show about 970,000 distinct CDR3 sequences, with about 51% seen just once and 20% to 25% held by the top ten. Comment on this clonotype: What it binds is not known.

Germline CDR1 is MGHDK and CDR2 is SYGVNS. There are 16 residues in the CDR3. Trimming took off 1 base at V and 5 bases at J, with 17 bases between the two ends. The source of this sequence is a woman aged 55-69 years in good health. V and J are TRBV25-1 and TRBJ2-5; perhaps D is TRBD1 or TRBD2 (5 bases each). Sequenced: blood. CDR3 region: CASSESPAGSWETQYF. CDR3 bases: TGTGCCAGCAGTGAATCTCCGGCAGGGAGCTGGGAGACCCAGTACTTC.